Each of the 8 T cell receptor beta chains below was sequenced from the same sample in a study of cytomegalovirus exposure and HLA in healthy donors (dated by TCRdb to 2017 to 2019). The method was the immunoSEQ multiplex PCR assay. The multiplex PCR relied on a mix of 60 forward primers for TCR Vbeta segments and 13 reverse primers for TCR Jbeta segments. Held by TCRdb, this immuneACCESS table contains in-frame sequences only and omits some clones. Under half of the omission traces to an unresolved V gene where checked; the cause of the rest is unknown. The sample table lists roughly 100,000 clones, roughly 80% of them with a count of one. Roughly 7.1% of the sample goes to the ten largest clones. The specimen sequenced was PBMCs. These receptors all come from a middle-aged man in good health and CMV-seropositive.

The chain links TRBV7-3 to TRBJ2-1, with 8 nucleotides matching TRBD1. CDR3 length equals 14 residues. Germline V gene data show CDR1 as SGHTA and CDR2 as FQGTGA. V lost 5 bases to trimming and J lost 6 bases; unmatched junction nucleotides: 6. CDR3 coding DNA: TGTGCCAGCAGCCCAGGACAGGGTATCAATGAGCAGTTCTTC. The encoded protein is CASSPGQGINEQFF.

The rearrangement joins TRBV19 to TRBJ1-2, with 7 bases fitting TRBD1. The CDR3 has 13 residues. Germline trimming cut 2 bases from V and 4 bases from J; bases unmatched to any gene: 1. The germline CDR1 and CDR2 sequences are LNHDA and SQIVND (reference sequence). Here the CDR3 reads CASSISGGYGYTF. CDR3 bases: TGTGCCAGTAGTATATCAGGGGGCTATGGCTACACCTTC.

The chain has TRBV11-2 and TRBJ2-3; D uncertain. Trimming stripped 0 bases from V and 0 bases from J, with 16 bases between. The CDR3 is 18 amino acids. Germline-derived CDR1 and CDR2 are SGHAT and FQNNGV. Here the CDR3 reads CASSLDHYSSGSTDTQYF. The CDR3 nucleotides are TGTGCCAGCAGCTTAGATCATTACAGCTCCGGTAGCACAGATACGCAGTATTTT.

This clone was counted only a few times. The CDR3 reads CASSRGSSSYNEQFF. CDR3 coding DNA: TGTGCCAGCAGTAGGGGGAGTAGCTCCTACAATGAGCAGTTCTTC. The chain employs TRBV7-6 and TRBJ2-1; possible D gene TRBD1, 6 bases. The CDR3 spans 15 residues. Germline V gene lookup returns CDR1 SGHVS and CDR2 FNYEAQ. Trimming took 6 bases from V and 0 from J, leaving 12 bases between them. Full variable domain (outside the CDR3, taken from reference TRBV7-6 and TRBJ2-1): GAGVSQSPRYKVTKRGQDVALRCDPISGHVSLYWYRQALGQGPEFLTYFNYEAQQDKSGLPNDRFSAERPEGSISTLTIQRTEQRDSAMYRCASSRGSSSYNEQFFGPGTRLTVL.

The V and J genes are TRBV5-4 and TRBJ1-6; tentatively, D is TRBD1 (5 bases). The CDR3 sequence is 15 residues long. Trimming cost V 0 bases and J 14 bases, with 18 bases left between them. Germline CDR1 SGHNT, CDR2 YYREEE (reference sequence). The chain's CDR3 is CASSLAGRGMKALHF. The CDR3 coding sequence is TGTGCCAGCAGCTTGGCGGGGAGGGGAATGAAGGCCCTCCACTTT.

V is TRBV6-5 and J is TRBJ2-2, with D unclear. Germline CDR1 MNHEY, CDR2 SVGAGI. V was cut by 4 bases and J by 1 base, with 7 bases left in between. The CDR3 sequence is 14 residues long. The CDR3 loop reads CASSWSENTGELFF. In DNA, the CDR3 is TGTGCCAGCAGTTGGTCAGAGAACACCGGGGAGCTGTTTTTT.

This rearrangement joins TRBV6-5 to TRBJ2-3; 8 bases align to TRBD2. This CDR3 region has 16 residues. CDR1 is MNHEY, CDR2 SVGAGI, per germline. V lost 2 bases, J lost 2 bases, and 6 bases stayed unmatched. The CDR3 sequence: CASSYPGGSYTDTQYF. The CDR3 region has the DNA TGTGCCAGCAGTTACCCGGGGGGGTCCTACACAGATACGCAGTATTTT.

The chain recombines TRBV7-5 with TRBJ2-7; no DNA check was done on the table's D call, TRBD1. TRBV7-5 is a pseudogene locus. CDR3 length: 15 amino acids. CDR3 loop: CAPDRRPKLSYEQYF. In DNA form, the CDR3 reads TGTGCCCCGGACAGGAGGCCCAAATTGTCCTACGAGCAGTACTTC.